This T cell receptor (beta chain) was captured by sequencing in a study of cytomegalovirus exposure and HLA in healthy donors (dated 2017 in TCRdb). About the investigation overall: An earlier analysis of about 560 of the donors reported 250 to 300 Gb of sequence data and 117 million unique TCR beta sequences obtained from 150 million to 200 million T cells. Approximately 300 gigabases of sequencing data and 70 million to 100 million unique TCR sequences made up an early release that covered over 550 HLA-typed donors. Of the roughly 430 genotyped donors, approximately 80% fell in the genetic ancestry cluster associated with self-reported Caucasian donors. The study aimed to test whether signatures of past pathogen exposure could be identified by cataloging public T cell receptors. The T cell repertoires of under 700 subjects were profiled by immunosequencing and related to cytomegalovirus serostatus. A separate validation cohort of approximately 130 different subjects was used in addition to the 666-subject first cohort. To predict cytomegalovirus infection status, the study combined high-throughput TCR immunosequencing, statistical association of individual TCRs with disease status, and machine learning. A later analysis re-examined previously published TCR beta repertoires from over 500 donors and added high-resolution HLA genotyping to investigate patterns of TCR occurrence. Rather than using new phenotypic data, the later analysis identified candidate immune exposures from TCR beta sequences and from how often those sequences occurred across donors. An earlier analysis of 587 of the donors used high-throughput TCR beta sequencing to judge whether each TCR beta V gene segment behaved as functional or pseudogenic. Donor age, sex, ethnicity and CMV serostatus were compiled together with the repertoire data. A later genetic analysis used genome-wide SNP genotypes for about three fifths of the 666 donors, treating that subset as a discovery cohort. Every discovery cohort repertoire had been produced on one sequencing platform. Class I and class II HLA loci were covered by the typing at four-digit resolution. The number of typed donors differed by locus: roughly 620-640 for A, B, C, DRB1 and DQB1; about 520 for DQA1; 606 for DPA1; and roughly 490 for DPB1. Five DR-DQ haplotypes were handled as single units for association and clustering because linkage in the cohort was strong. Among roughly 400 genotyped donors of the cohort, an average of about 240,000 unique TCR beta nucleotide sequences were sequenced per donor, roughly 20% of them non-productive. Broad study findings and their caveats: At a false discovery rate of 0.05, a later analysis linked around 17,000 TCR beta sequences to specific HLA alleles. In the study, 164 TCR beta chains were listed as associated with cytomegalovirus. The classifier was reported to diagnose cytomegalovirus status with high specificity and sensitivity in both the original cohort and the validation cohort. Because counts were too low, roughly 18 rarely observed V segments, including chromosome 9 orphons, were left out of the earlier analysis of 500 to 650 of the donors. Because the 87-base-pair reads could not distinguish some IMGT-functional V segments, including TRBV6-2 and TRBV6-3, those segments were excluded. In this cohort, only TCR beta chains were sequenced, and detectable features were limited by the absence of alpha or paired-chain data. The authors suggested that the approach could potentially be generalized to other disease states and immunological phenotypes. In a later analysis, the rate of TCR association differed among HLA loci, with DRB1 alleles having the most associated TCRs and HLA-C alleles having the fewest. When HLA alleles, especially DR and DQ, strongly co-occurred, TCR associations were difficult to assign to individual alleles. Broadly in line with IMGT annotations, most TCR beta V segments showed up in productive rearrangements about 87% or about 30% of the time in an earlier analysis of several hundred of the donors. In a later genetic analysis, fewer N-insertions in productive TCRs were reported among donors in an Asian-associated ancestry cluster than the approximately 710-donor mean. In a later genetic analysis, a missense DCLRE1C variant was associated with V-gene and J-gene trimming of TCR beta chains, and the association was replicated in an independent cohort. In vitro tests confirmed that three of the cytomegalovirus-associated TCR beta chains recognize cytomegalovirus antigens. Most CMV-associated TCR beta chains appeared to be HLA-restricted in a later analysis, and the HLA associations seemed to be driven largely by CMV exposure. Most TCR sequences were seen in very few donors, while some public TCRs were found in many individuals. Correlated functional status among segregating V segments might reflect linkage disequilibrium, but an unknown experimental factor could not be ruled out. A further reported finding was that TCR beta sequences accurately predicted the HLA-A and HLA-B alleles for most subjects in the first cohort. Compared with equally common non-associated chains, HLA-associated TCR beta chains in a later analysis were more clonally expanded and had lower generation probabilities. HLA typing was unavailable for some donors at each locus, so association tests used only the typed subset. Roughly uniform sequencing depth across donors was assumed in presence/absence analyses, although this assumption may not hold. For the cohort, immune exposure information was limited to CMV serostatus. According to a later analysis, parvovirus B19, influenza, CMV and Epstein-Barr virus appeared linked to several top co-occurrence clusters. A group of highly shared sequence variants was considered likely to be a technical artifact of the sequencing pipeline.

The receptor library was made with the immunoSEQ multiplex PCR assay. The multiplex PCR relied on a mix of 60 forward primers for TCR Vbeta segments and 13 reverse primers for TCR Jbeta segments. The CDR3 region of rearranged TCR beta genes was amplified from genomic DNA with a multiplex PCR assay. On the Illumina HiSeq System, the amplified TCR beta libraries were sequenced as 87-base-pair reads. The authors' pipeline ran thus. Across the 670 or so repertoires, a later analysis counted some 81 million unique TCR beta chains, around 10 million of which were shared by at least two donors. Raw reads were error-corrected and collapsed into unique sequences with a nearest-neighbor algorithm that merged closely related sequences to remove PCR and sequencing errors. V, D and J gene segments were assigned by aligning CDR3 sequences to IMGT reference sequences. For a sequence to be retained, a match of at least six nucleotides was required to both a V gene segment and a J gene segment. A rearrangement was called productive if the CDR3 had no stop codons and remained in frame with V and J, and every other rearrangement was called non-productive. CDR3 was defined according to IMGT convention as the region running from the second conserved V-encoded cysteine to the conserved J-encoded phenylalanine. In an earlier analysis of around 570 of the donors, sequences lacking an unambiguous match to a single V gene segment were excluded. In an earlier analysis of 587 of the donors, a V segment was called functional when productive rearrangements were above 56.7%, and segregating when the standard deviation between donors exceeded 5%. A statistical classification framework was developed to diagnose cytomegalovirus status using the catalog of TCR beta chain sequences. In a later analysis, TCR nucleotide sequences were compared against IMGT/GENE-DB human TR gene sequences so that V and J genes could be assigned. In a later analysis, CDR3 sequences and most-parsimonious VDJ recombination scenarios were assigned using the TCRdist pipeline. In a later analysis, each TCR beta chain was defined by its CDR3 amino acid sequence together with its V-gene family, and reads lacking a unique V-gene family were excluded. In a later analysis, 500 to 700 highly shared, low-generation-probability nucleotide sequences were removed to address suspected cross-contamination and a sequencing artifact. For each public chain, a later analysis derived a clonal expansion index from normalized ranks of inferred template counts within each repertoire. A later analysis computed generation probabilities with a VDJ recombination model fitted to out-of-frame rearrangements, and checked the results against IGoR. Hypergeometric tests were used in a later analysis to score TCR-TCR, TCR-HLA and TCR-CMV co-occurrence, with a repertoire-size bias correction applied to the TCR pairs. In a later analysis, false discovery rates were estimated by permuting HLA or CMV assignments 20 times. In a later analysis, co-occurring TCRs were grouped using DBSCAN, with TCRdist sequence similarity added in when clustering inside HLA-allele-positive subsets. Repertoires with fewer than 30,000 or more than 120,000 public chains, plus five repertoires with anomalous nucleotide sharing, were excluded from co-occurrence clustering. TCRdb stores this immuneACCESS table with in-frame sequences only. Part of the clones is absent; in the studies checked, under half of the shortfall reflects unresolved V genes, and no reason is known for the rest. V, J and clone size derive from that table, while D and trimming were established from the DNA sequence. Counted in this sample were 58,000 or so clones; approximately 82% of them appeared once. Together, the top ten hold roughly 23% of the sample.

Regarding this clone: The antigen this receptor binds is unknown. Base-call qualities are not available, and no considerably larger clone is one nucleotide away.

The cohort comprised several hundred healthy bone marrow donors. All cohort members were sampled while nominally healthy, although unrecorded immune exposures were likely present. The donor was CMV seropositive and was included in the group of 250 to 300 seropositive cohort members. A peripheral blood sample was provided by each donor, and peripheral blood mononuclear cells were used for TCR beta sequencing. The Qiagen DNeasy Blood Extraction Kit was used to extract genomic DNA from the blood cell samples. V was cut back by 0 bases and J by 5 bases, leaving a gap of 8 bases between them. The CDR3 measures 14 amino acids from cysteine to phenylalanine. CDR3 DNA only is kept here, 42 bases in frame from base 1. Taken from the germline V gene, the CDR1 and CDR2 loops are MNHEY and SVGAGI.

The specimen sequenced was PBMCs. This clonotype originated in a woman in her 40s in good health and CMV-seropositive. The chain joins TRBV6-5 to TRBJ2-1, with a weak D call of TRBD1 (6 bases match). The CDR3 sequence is CASSYSGTNNEQFF. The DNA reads TGTGCCAGCAGTTACTCGGGGACAAACAATGAGCAGTTCTTC.